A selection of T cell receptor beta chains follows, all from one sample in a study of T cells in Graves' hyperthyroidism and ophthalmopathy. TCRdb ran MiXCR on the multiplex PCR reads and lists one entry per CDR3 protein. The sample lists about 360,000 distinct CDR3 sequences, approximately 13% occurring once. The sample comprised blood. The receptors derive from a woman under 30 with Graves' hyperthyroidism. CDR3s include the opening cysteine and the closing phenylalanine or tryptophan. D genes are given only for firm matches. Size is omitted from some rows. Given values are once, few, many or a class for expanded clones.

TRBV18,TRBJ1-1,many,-,CASSPRRDEAFF,TGTGCCAGCTCACCACGGAGGGATGAAGCTTTCTTT
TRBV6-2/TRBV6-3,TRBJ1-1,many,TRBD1,CASSASGQLNTEAFF,TGTGCCAGCAGTGCCTCGGGACAGCTTAACACTGAAGCTTTCTTT
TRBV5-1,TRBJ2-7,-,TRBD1,CASSRTGGSIYEQYF,TGCGCCAGCAGCCGGACAGGGGGCTCAATCTACGAGCAGTACTTC
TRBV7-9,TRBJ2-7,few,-,CASSLVWDLLPYEQYF,TGTGCCAGCAGCTTAGTCTGGGACCTACTACCCTACGAGCAGTACTTC
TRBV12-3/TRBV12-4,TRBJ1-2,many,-,CASSLTEFYGYTF,TGTGCCAGCAGTCTAACAGAGTTCTATGGCTACACCTTC
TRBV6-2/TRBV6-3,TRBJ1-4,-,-,CASSQGRSNEKLFF,TGTGCCAGCAGCCAGGGACGGAGTAATGAAAAACTGTTTTTT
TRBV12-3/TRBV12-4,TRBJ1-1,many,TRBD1,CASTQGGTGKNTEAFF,TGTGCCAGCACCCAAGGCGGGACAGGGAAGAACACTGAAGCTTTCTTT
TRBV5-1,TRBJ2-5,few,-,CASSSQGGGNQETQYF,TGCGCCAGCAGCTCCCAGGGGGGGGGCAACCAAGAGACCCAGTACTTC
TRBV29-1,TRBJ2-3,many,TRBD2,CSVVGLAGGPTDTQYF,TGCAGCGTTGTCGGACTAGCGGGAGGCCCAACAGATACGCAGTATTTT
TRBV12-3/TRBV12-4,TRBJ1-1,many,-,CASTPGRVTEAFF,TGTGCCAGCACCCCCGGAAGGGTCACTGAAGCTTTCTTT
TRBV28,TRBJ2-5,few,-,CASIKSGGVGRETQYF,TGTGCCAGCATTAAATCAGGGGGGGTGGGCAGGGAGACCCAGTACTTC